Below are 2 T cell receptor beta chains sequenced from a single sample in a study of PD-L1 blockade in urothelial cancer. TCRdb keeps only in-frame clones here, not all; method: immunoSEQ multiplex PCR. The sample has some 100,000 clones; 90% to 95% are singletons. This specimen consisted of PBMCs, obtained around atezolizumab (anti-PD-L1) treatment. The receptors were gathered from a woman of 80 years or more with urothelial cancer.

The rearrangement uses TRBV18 and TRBJ2-2, with TRBD1 matching over 8 bases. V shed 2 bases and J 6 bases; nucleotides not matched to a gene: 2. Germline values: CDR1 KGHSH, CDR2 LQKENI. The CDR3 sequence is 14 residues long. The CDR3 here is CASSPKTGAGELFF. CDR3 nucleotides: TGTGCCAGCTCACCAAAGACAGGGGCCGGGGAGCTGTTTTTT.

The gene calls are TRBV28 and TRBJ1-2, with 12 bases matching TRBD1. This CDR3 comprises 15 residues. Germline trimming cut 6 bases from V and 5 bases from J; bases unmatched to any gene: 7. The germline V gene encodes CDR1 MDHEN and CDR2 SYDVKM. The chain's CDR3 is CASRVGTGGAYGYTF. The CDR3 DNA follows: TGTGCCAGCAGGGTCGGGACAGGGGGCGCTTATGGCTACACCTTC.